The 22 T cell receptor beta chains below all came from one sample that was sequenced in a study of control samples from healthy donors and cancer patients. Using immunoSEQ multiplex PCR, the repertoire was profiled, and TCRdb retains in-frame clones only, with some absent. The table lists some 140,000 clones, 90% to 95% of them singletons. The sequencing input was blood. These receptors all stem from a man aged 40-50 years in good health.

V and J are TRBV19 and TRBJ1-3; 10 positions agree with TRBD1. This CDR3 has 15 amino acids. CDR1 and CDR2 from the germline V gene are LNHDA and SQIVND (reference sequence). V dropped 8 bases and J dropped 2; count of bases not matched to a gene: 6. The CDR3: CASRTGTGAGNTIYF. The DNA for the CDR3 is TGTGCCAGTCGAACCGGGACAGGGGCTGGAAACACCATATATTTT.

In regard to this clone: Within the sample, other DNA sequences also encode this same CDR3. J is TRBJ1-1 and V is TRBV5-1, with TRBD1 matching over 7 bases. V trimming: 4 bases; J trimming: 7 bases; junction bases outside the gene matches: 4. CDR1 and CDR2 from the germline V gene are SGHRS and YFSETQ. The CDR3 covers 12 residues. CDR3 region: CASSQQGLEAFF. The CDR3 DNA follows: TGCGCCAGCAGCCAACAGGGGCTTGAAGCTTTCTTT.

V is TRBV30 and J is TRBJ1-5; a possible D gene is TRBD1 (6 bases). The germline gives CDR1 GTSNPN, CDR2 SVGIG (reference sequence). V was cut by 1 base and J by 4 bases, with 14 bases left in between. The CDR3 consists of 15 residues. CDR3 coding DNA: TGTGCCTGGAGTGCCGCGGGGGCTTGGAATCAGCCCCAGCATTTT. This encodes CAWSAAGAWNQPQHF. Full variable domain (missing parts from reference TRBV30 and TRBJ1-5): SQTIHQWPATLVQPVGSPLSLECTVEGTSNPNLYWYRQAAGRGLQLLFYSVGIGQISSEVPQNLSASRPQDRQFILSSKKLLLSDSGFYLCAWSAAGAWNQPQHFGDGTRLSIL.

This clone was detected once. This sequence joins TRBV21-1 and TRBJ1-2. TRBV21-1 is a pseudogene segment. The CDR3 consists of 16 residues. CDR3 in amino acids: CASKSGPGRDNYGYTF. CDR3 nucleotides: TGTGCCAGCAAATCCGGGCCGGGTAGGGATAACTATGGCTACACCTTC.

The chain combines TRBV5-1 with TRBJ1-2; weak D call: TRBD1 (5 bases). CDR3 length: 14 residues. The ends were cut back, 1 base at V and 6 bases at J, with 13 bases in the middle. Germline V gene lookup returns CDR1 SGHRS and CDR2 YFSETQ. The CDR3 region is CASSLLGDADGYTF. CDR3 coding DNA: TGCGCCAGCAGCTTGCTGGGGGACGCTGATGGCTACACCTTC.

V usage is TRBV28 and J usage is TRBJ1-6; tentatively, D is TRBD1 (6 bases). Trimming shortened V by 2 bases and J by 10 bases, and 15 bases separated the two germline ends. CDR1 is MDHEN, CDR2 SYDVKM, per germline. This CDR3 spans 15 amino acids. CDR3 sequence reads: CASSLHRQASSPLHF. CDR3 coding DNA: TGTGCCAGCAGTTTACACAGACAGGCGAGCTCACCCCTCCACTTT.

The J gene is TRBJ1-2, the V gene TRBV9, with D possibly matching TRBD1 (5 bases). V was pared by 3 bases and J by 3 bases, with 9 bases between. CDR1 and CDR2 (germline): SGDLS, YYNGEE. The CDR3 loop spans 13 amino acids. This CDR3 reads CASSGGPHYGYTF. The CDR3 nucleotides read TGTGCCAGCAGCGGGGGACCGCACTATGGCTACACCTTC. Combining the CDR3 with reference TRBV9 and TRBJ1-2 gives the whole variable domain DSGVTQTPKHLITATGQRVTLRCSPRSGDLSVYWYQQSLDQGLQFLIQYYNGEERAKGNILERFSAQQFPDLHSELNLSSLELGDSALYFCASSGGPHYGYTFGSGTRLTVV.

The genes are TRBV6-2 or TRBV6-3 and TRBJ2-7; TRBD1 matches at 7 bases. V shed 2 bases, J shed 1 base, and the junction held 5 bases outside the gene matches. This CDR3 comprises 15 residues. Germline values: CDR1 MNHEY, CDR2 SVGEGT. The CDR3 DNA is TGTGCCAGCAGTTACGGTCAGGGGGTATCCTACGAGCAGTACTTC. It is translated as CASSYGQGVSYEQYF.

CDR3 protein: CASRGTGGYLNTIYF. The DNA for the CDR3 is TGTGCCAGCAGAGGGACAGGGGGCTATCTGAACACCATATATTTT. The chain is built from TRBV6-5 and TRBJ1-3, with 12 bases that match TRBD1. The V gene end was trimmed by 6 bases and the J gene end by 7 bases; junction bases not matched to a gene: 7. Germline values: CDR1 MNHEY, CDR2 SVGAGI. The CDR3 spans 15 residues.

This rearrangement joins TRBV19 to TRBJ1-1; 8 positions agree with TRBD1. V shed 5 bases and J 5 bases; nucleotides not matched to a gene: 7. The CDR3 sequence is 14 residues long. Germline CDR1 is LNHDA and CDR2 is SQIVND (reference sequence). CDR3 amino acids: CASSVTGARTEAFF. The CDR3 DNA reads as TGTGCCAGTAGTGTGACAGGGGCGAGGACTGAAGCTTTCTTT.

V is TRBV28 and J is TRBJ1-3, with a weak D call TRBD1 (5 bases). The CDR3 has 14 residues. V was pared by 10 bases and J by 2 bases, with 15 bases between. CDR1 is MDHEN, CDR2 SYDVKM, per germline. The CDR3 region has the DNA TGTGCCACCCACGGGGGGGGACCTGGAAACACCATATATTTT. It specifies CATHGGGPGNTIYF.

The chain joins TRBV13 to TRBJ1-3; D is uncertain. The V end was cut by 4 bases, the J end by 2 bases, with 6 bases between. Germline CDR1 PRHDT, CDR2 FYEKMQ (reference sequence). This CDR3 has 13 residues. In DNA, the CDR3 is TGTGCCAGCAGCTCGCGACCTGGAAACACCATATATTTT. Residues: CASSSRPGNTIYF.

This chain uses TRBV11-2 with TRBJ2-5; D uncertain. The CDR3 sequence is 11 residues long. CDR1 and CDR2 (germline): SGHAT, FQNNGV. The ends were cut back, 3 bases at V and 4 bases at J, with 3 bases in the middle. The CDR3: CASSLRETQYF. The CDR3 nucleotides are TGTGCCAGCAGCTTGAGAGAGACCCAGTACTTC.

The chain employs TRBV7-2 and TRBJ2-7; 7 nucleotides agree with TRBD1. Unmatched junction bases numbered 7, after V lost 5 bases and J lost 3 bases. Germline V gene data show CDR1 as SGHTA and CDR2 as FQGNSA. This CDR3 is built from 14 residues. This chain's CDR3 is CASSLRQGLYEQYF. CDR3 DNA sequence: TGTGCCAGCAGCCTCCGACAGGGCCTCTACGAGCAGTACTTC. The variable domain in full, completed from reference TRBV7-2 and TRBJ2-7, reads GAGVSQSPSNKVTEKGKDVELRCDPISGHTALYWYRQSLGQGLEFLIYFQGNSAPDKSGLPSDRFSAERTGGSVSTLTIQRTQQEDSAVYLCASSLRQGLYEQYFGPGTRLTVT.

This clone was recorded only once. The gene calls are TRBV30 and TRBJ1-2, with 9 bases fitting TRBD1. The CDR3 sequence is 17 residues long. The junction had 15 bases not matched to a gene; V was cut back by 3 bases and J by 4 bases. Per the germline V gene, CDR1 is GTSNPN and CDR2 is SVGIG (reference sequence). The DNA for the CDR3 is TGTGCCTGGAGGCGAGGGGGAGGACAGGGGATCCCCTATGGCTACACCTTC. Translated, it gives CAWRRGGGQGIPYGYTF.

The gene calls are TRBV27 and TRBJ1-1; D might be TRBD1 (5 bases). V lost 6 bases and J lost 2, with 16 bases in between. Germline V gene sequence: CDR1 MNHEY, CDR2 SMNVEV (reference sequence). This CDR3 has 15 residues. The CDR3 nucleotides are TGTGCCAGCAGAGTCCAGGGCGTCAGTAACACTGAAGCTTTCTTT. Protein sequence: CASRVQGVSNTEAFF.

The rearrangement joins TRBV5-5 to TRBJ2-1, with 9 positions matching TRBD1. The V segment lost 3 bases and the J segment 6 bases; nucleotides outside the gene matches: 7. This CDR3 has 15 residues. Germline CDR1 reads SGHKS; CDR2 reads YYEKEE (reference sequence). CDR3 loop: CASSSGQGSGNEQFF. The CDR3 nucleotides read TGTGCCAGCAGCTCTGGACAGGGGTCGGGCAATGAGCAGTTCTTC.

The chain recombines TRBV27 with TRBJ1-1; perhaps TRBD1 as D (5 bases). Between the trimmed V and J ends, which lost 4 bases and 3 bases, there was a span of 9 bases. The CDR3 has 13 amino acids. The germline gives CDR1 MNHEY, CDR2 SMNVEV (reference sequence). The CDR3 reads CASSSGGYTEAFF. The CDR3 nucleotides are TGTGCCAGCAGTTCCGGGGGATACACTGAAGCTTTCTTT.

This clone occurred many times. The chain employs TRBV5-1 and TRBJ1-5, with D possibly matching TRBD1 (5 bases). Germline loops: CDR1 SGHRS, CDR2 YFSETQ. Trimming pared 7 bases from V and 7 bases from J, leaving 18 bases between. The CDR3 has 14 residues. In DNA, the CDR3 is TGCGCCAGCCGCCCGGAGGGACTTGAACAGCCCCAGCATTTT. Residues: CASRPEGLEQPQHF. The full variable domain, in which reference TRBV5-1 and TRBJ1-5 provide the parts outside the CDR3, is KAGVTQTPRYLIKTRGQQVTLSCSPISGHRSVSWYQQTPGQGLQFLFEYFSETQRNKGNFPGRFSGRQFSNSRSEMNVSTLELGDSALYLCASRPEGLEQPQHFGDGTRLSIL.

The chain has TRBV12-5 and TRBJ1-1; TRBD1 is a possible D gene (6 bases). There are 19 residues in the CDR3. V lost 2 bases and J 0 bases, leaving 22 bases between the germline ends. Germline CDR1 is LGHNT and CDR2 is FRNRAP. This CDR3 is CASGLSRVDSLVLNTEAFF. CDR3 in DNA: TGTGCTAGTGGTTTGTCCCGGGTGGACAGCCTAGTGCTGAACACTGAAGCTTTCTTT.

The chain has TRBV5-1 and TRBJ2-3; 8 positions agree with TRBD2. The CDR3 length is 16 residues. V trimming: 3 bases; J trimming: 0 bases; junction bases outside the gene matches: 6. Germline lookup yields CDR1 SGHRS and CDR2 YFSETQ. CDR3 sequence: CASSWGERGSTDTQYF. The CDR3 DNA follows: TGCGCCAGCAGCTGGGGTGAGCGGGGGAGCACAGATACGCAGTATTTT. The full variable domain, rest sourced from reference TRBV5-1 and TRBJ2-3, is KAGVTQTPRYLIKTRGQQVTLSCSPISGHRSVSWYQQTPGQGLQFLFEYFSETQRNKGNFPGRFSGRQFSNSRSEMNVSTLELGDSALYLCASSWGERGSTDTQYFGPGTRLTVL.

The chain recombines TRBV6-4 with TRBJ2-4; 7 nucleotides match TRBD1. V lost 6 bases, J lost 14 bases, and 13 bases stayed unmatched. The CDR3 is 13 residues long. Germline CDR1 is MRHNA and CDR2 is SNTAGT. The CDR3 region has the DNA TGTGCCAGCAGCCTACTAGAGGGGACAGCCAAGTACTTC. Its protein is CASSLLEGTAKYF.